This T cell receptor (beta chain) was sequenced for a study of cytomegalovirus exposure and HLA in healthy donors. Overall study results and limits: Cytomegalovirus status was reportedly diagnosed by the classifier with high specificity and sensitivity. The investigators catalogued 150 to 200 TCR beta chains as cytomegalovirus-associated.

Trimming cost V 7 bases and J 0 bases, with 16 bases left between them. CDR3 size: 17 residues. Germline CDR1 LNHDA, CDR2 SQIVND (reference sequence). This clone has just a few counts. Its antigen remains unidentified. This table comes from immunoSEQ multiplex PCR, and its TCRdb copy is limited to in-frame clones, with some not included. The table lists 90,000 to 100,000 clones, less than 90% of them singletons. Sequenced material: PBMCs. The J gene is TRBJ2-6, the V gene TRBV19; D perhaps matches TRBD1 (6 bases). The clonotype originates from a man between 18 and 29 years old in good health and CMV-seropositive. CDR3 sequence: CASKNQGYHSGANVLTF. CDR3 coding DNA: TGTGCCAGTAAGAATCAGGGGTATCACTCTGGGGCCAACGTCCTGACTTTC. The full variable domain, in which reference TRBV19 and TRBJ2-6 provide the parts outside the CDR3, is DGGITQSPKYLFRKEGQNVTLSCEQNLNHDAMYWYRQDPGQGLRLIYYSQIVNDFQKGDIAEGYSVSREKKESFPLTVTSAQKNPTAFYLCASKNQGYHSGANVLTFGAGSRLTVL.